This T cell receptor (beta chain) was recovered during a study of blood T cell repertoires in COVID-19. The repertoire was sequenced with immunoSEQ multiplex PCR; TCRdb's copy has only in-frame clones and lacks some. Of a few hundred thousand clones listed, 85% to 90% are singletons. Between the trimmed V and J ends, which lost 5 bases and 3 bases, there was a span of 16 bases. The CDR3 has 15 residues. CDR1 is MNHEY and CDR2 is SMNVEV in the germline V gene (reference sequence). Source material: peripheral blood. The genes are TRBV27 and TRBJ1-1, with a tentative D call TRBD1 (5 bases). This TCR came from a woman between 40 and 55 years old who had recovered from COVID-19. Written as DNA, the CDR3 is TGTGCCAGCAGTCTACAGGTAGGGAGGGACACTGAAGCTTTCTTT. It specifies CASSLQVGRDTEAFF.